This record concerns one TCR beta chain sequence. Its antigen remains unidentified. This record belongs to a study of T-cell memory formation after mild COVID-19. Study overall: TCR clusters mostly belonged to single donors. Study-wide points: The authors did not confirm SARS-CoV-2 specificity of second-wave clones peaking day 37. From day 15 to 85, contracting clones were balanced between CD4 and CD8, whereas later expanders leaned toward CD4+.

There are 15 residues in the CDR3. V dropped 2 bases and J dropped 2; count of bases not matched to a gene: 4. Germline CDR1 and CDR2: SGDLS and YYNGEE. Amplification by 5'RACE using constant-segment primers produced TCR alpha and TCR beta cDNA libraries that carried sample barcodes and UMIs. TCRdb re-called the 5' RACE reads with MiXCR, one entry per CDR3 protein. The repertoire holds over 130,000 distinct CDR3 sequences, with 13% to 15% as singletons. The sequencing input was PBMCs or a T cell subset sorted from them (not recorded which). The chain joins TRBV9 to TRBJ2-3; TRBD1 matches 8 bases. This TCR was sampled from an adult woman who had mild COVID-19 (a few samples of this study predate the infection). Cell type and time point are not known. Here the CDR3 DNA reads TGTGCCAGCAGCGTGGGGACAGGATTCACAGATACGCAGTATTTT. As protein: CASSVGTGFTDTQYF.